Presented here are 25 T cell receptor beta chains from one specimen sequenced in a study of T cell changes during pregnancy in multiple sclerosis. Only in-frame clones appear in the TCRdb table, and some are missing; sequencing was by immunoSEQ multiplex PCR. The sample gives tens of thousands of clones, 90% to 95% of which show up once; more than 0.9% is in the top ten. This material consisted of peripheral blood, taken in the first trimester of pregnancy. These receptors were taken from a female donor with multiple sclerosis, enrolled in a pregnancy study.

The chain carries TRBV15 and TRBJ2-7; 8 bases map to TRBD2. Germline V gene data show CDR1 as LNHNV and CDR2 as YYDKDF (reference sequence). V gave up 3 bases and J gave up 3 bases; unmatched junction bases: 13. The CDR3 has 17 amino acids. The CDR3 spells CATSRGVTGGWGYEQYF. The CDR3 DNA reads TGTGCCACCAGCAGGGGGGTAACGGGAGGGTGGGGCTACGAGCAGTACTTC.

The chain recombines TRBV6-5 with TRBJ1-1, with a weak D call TRBD1 (5 bases). The germline V and J ends were trimmed by 7 bases and 7 bases, with 16 bases remaining between them. Germline-derived CDR1 and CDR2 are MNHEY and SVGAGI. This CDR3 is built from 13 residues. CDR3 residues: CASTAGPFLEAFF. CDR3 in DNA: TGTGCCAGCACGGCGGGGCCGTTTCTTGAAGCTTTCTTT.

The V gene is TRBV7-2, the J gene TRBJ2-5; TRBD2 might be the D (5 bases). Germline V gene data show CDR1 as SGHTA and CDR2 as FQGNSA. V lost 1 base to trimming and J lost 5 bases, with 14 bases between them. CDR3 length equals 15 residues. The CDR3 sequence is CASSLVGALGETQYF. CDR3 DNA: TGTGCCAGCAGCTTAGTGGGAGCCCTCGGGGAGACCCAGTACTTC.

V and J are TRBV30 and TRBJ1-1; the D is unclear. V lost 0 bases and J lost 3, with 5 bases in between. The CDR3 has 12 residues. In germline, CDR1 is GTSNPN, CDR2 SVGIG (reference sequence). CDR3 loop: CAWSVLYTEAFF. The CDR3 DNA sequence: TGTGCCTGGAGTGTACTTTACACTGAAGCTTTCTTT. The variable domain in full, with the rest retrieved from reference TRBV30 and TRBJ1-1, is SQTIHQWPATLVQPVGSPLSLECTVEGTSNPNLYWYRQAAGRGLQLLFYSVGIGQISSEVPQNLSASRPQDRQFILSSKKLLLSDSGFYLCAWSVLYTEAFFGQGTRLTVV.

The V call is TRBV6-5, the J call TRBJ2-7; TRBD1 agrees at 8 bases. The CDR3 runs to 16 residues. The V and J ends lost 0 bases and 3 bases, in that order; junction bases with no gene match: 7. Germline lookup yields CDR1 MNHEY and CDR2 SVGAGI. DNA for the CDR3: TGTGCCAGCAGTTACTCGAAGCGACAGGGGTTCTACGAGCAGTACTTC. It codes for CASSYSKRQGFYEQYF.

The rearrangement uses TRBV2 and TRBJ2-3, with a weak D call TRBD1 (5 bases). Germline V gives CDR1 SNHLY, CDR2 FYNNEI. The V end was cut by 6 bases, the J end by 3 bases, with 16 bases between. The CDR3 is made up of 15 amino acids. The DNA for the CDR3 is TGTGCCAGCAGCGAGGACATTAGGAAAACAGATACGCAGTATTTT. The encoded protein is CASSEDIRKTDTQYF.

The chain is built from TRBV7-9 and TRBJ2-7, with 7 bases identical to TRBD1. The CDR3 has 13 residues. Germline assignment: CDR1 SEHNR and CDR2 FQNEAQ (reference sequence). The trim removed 5 bases at V and 5 bases at J, leaving 6 bases unmatched. The CDR3 loop reads CASSRQGLHEQYF. CDR3 nucleotide sequence: TGTGCCAGCAGCCGACAGGGTCTCCACGAGCAGTACTTC.

The chain joins TRBV27 to TRBJ2-2; 15 bases agree with TRBD2. CDR1 and CDR2 from the germline V gene are MNHEY and SMNVEV (reference sequence). CDR3 length: 15 amino acids. V gave up 8 bases and J gave up 6 bases; unmatched junction bases: 4. The CDR3 here is CASFGTSGRSGELFF. As DNA, the CDR3 is TGTGCCAGCTTCGGGACTAGCGGGAGGTCCGGGGAGCTGTTTTTT.

The CDR3 DNA reads as TGTGCCTGGAGTGACCTTAAAACTAGCGGGAGGACCCAGTACTTC. Its protein product is CAWSDLKTSGRTQYF. This chain connects TRBV30 to TRBJ2-5; 11 positions agree with TRBD2. V lost 1 base to trimming and J lost 7 bases; unmatched junction nucleotides: 8. Germline values: CDR1 GTSNPN, CDR2 SVGIG (reference sequence). The CDR3 length is 15 residues.

The chain uses TRBV5-5 and TRBJ2-1; 11 positions agree with TRBD2. Trimming cost V 0 bases and J 8 bases; bases outside gene matches: 7. CDR1 is SGHKS and CDR2 is YYEKEE in the germline V gene (reference sequence). The CDR3 is made up of 16 amino acids. The CDR3 nucleotides are TGTGCCAGCAGCTTGGCCGTAACTAGCGGGAGTCATGAGCAGTTCTTC. It encodes CASSLAVTSGSHEQFF.

The J gene is TRBJ2-3, the V gene TRBV7-3; 8 bases are a match to TRBD2. Trimming at V came to 6 bases and at J to 0 bases, leaving 8 bases not matched to a gene. The CDR3 runs 16 residues. CDR1 SGHTA and CDR2 FQGTGA come from the germline V gene. The CDR3 is CASSLGASGSTDTQYF. CDR3 coding DNA: TGTGCCAGCAGTTTAGGGGCTAGCGGGAGCACAGATACGCAGTATTTT.

CDR3 bases: TGTGCCAGCAGCCCGGCGGGACAGCCCGTTTCGGGGGGCTACACCTTC. This sequence encodes CASSPAGQPVSGGYTF. This chain connects TRBV7-2 to TRBJ1-2; 7 nucleotides agree with TRBD1. CDR1 and CDR2 from the germline V gene are SGHTA and FQGNSA. V was pared by 5 bases and J by 8 bases, with 17 bases of the junction left unmatched. The CDR3 runs 16 residues.

The chain recombines TRBV28 with TRBJ2-7; 9 positions agree with TRBD1. V lost 6 bases to trimming and J lost 2 bases; unmatched junction nucleotides: 11. The CDR3 totals 16 residues. CDR1 MDHEN and CDR2 SYDVKM come from the germline V gene. CDR3 DNA sequence: TGTGCCAGCAGAACTAACAGGGGGCGCAGGACCTACGAGCAGTACTTC. Translating gives CASRTNRGRRTYEQYF.

This chain uses TRBV15 with TRBJ2-7, with 8 bases matching TRBD1. Per germline, CDR1 LNHNV and CDR2 YYDKDF (reference sequence). The CDR3 length is 16 residues. J lost 0 bases, V lost 3 bases, and 7 bases had no gene match. CDR3 DNA sequence: TGTGCCACCAGCAGGGCGGGACAGGAATTCTCCTACGAGCAGTACTTC. Encoded protein: CATSRAGQEFSYEQYF.

The sample holds one count of this clone. The chain links TRBV7-2 to TRBJ2-3; D unresolved. Germline assignment: CDR1 SGHTA and CDR2 FQGNSA. The CDR3 totals 11 residues. Trimming shortened V by 3 bases and J by 6 bases, and 4 bases separated the two germline ends. CDR3 amino acids: CASSFRDTQYF. The CDR3 nucleotides read TGTGCCAGCAGCTTCCGGGATACGCAGTATTTT.

The chain carries TRBV2 and TRBJ2-1; D is possibly TRBD2 (6 bases). Germline V gene lookup returns CDR1 SNHLY and CDR2 FYNNEI. With 6 bases removed from V and 3 bases from J, the gap between germline ends came to 12 bases. CDR3 length: 14 amino acids. CDR3 protein: CASRLASSYNEQFF. As DNA, the CDR3 is TGTGCCAGCAGACTAGCCTCTAGCTACAATGAGCAGTTCTTC.

This chain connects TRBV29-1 to TRBJ2-7; 15 bases align to TRBD2. Trimming removed 2 bases from V and 0 bases from J; junction bases left unmatched: 2. CDR1 and CDR2 (germline): SQVTM, ANQGSEA. The CDR3 is 16 amino acids. Written as DNA, the CDR3 is TGCAGCGTTGAACTGGGACTAGCGGGAGGCTCCTACGAGCAGTACTTC. This gives the protein CSVELGLAGGSYEQYF.

This chain links TRBV10-3 with TRBJ1-5; D perhaps matches TRBD1 (6 bases). CDR1 is ENHRY, CDR2 SYGVKD, per germline. The CDR3 loop spans 13 amino acids. Trimming took 7 bases from V and 3 from J, leaving 10 bases between them. CDR3 sequence reads: CAIMAGVNQPQHF. The CDR3 DNA sequence: TGTGCCATCATGGCAGGGGTCAATCAGCCCCAGCATTTT.

The chain recombines TRBV6-5 with TRBJ2-5; tentatively, D is TRBD2 (6 bases). CDR1 is MNHEY, CDR2 SVGAGI, per germline. The CDR3 has 14 residues. Trimming removed 6 bases from V and 3 bases from J, with 14 bases in between. CDR3 loop: CASRHVTGEETQYF. The DNA for the CDR3 is TGTGCCAGCAGGCACGTCACGGGAGAAGAGACCCAGTACTTC.

This clone has more than one count but fewer than ten. This chain joins TRBV25-1 and TRBJ1-5; perhaps TRBD1 as D (6 bases). Trimming removed 3 bases from V and 7 bases from J, with 16 bases in between. This CDR3 comprises 15 residues. Germline loops: CDR1 MGHDK, CDR2 SYGVNS. CDR3 sequence reads: CASSEPGPGVQPQHF. CDR3 DNA sequence: TGTGCCAGCAGTGAGCCTGGGCCAGGGGTGCAGCCCCAGCATTTT.

The V gene is TRBV6-1, the J gene TRBJ2-1, with D maybe TRBD2 (6 bases). Trimming took off 8 bases at V and 6 bases at J, with 17 bases between the two ends. This CDR3 spans 14 amino acids. Germline V gene lookup returns CDR1 MNHNS and CDR2 SASEGT. Here the CDR3 reads CASQREAVANEQFF. DNA for the CDR3: TGTGCCAGCCAGAGGGAGGCAGTGGCCAATGAGCAGTTCTTC.

The rearrangement uses TRBV7-9 and TRBJ2-5, with 7 bases fitting TRBD2. Germline CDR1 is SEHNR and CDR2 is FQNEAQ (reference sequence). V was clipped by 5 bases and J by 4 bases; unmatched bases: 7. The CDR3 is made up of 14 amino acids. DNA for the CDR3: TGTGCCAGCAGCCGGGAGGTTGCTGGAGAGACCCAGTACTTC. It is translated as CASSREVAGETQYF.

The chain joins TRBV5-4 to TRBJ2-4, with TRBD1 matching over 7 bases. Germline loops: CDR1 SGHNT, CDR2 YYREEE (reference sequence). The CDR3 has 15 residues. With 0 bases clipped from V and 6 bases from J, the junction kept 6 bases outside the gene matches. CDR3 in DNA: TGTGCCAGCAGCTTGGGAGGGACAGCCCTAAACATTCAGTACTTC. Protein: CASSLGGTALNIQYF.

The J gene is TRBJ2-7, the V gene TRBV11-2; 8 positions match TRBD1. V lost 2 bases to trimming and J lost 9 bases; unmatched junction nucleotides: 9. Germline CDR1 is SGHAT and CDR2 is FQNNGV. This CDR3 comprises 14 residues. The CDR3 DNA is TGTGCCAGCAGCTTACAGGGGACAGGAGTAGGGCAGTACTTC. This codes for CASSLQGTGVGQYF.

This clone has just one count. The rearrangement joins TRBV5-1 to TRBJ2-3; 7 nucleotides agree with TRBD2. This CDR3 spans 13 amino acids. Germline V gives CDR1 SGHRS, CDR2 YFSETQ. With 0 bases clipped from V and 6 bases from J, the junction kept 1 base outside the gene matches. The CDR3 nucleotides are TGCGCCAGCAGCTTGGAACTAGCGGATACGCAGTATTTT. Its protein is CASSLELADTQYF.